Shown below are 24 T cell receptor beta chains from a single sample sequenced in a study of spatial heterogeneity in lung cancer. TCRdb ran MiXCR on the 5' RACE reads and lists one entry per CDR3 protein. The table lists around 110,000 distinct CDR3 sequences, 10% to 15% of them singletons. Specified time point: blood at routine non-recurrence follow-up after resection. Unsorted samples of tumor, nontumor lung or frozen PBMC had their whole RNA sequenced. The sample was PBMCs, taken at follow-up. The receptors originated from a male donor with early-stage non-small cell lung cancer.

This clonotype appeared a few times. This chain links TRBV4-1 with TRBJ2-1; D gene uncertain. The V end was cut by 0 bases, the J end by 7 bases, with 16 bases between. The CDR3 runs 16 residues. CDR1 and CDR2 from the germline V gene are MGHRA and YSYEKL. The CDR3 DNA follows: TGCGCCAGCAGCCAAGAAGGCGGCCGGTGGCAGAATGAGCAGTTCTTC. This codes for CASSQEGGRWQNEQFF.

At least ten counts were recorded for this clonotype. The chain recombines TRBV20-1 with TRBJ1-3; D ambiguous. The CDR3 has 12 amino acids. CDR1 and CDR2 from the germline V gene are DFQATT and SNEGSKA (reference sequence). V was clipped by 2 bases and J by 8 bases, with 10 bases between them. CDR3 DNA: TGCAGTGCTAGAAGATCCGGGGACACCATATATTTT. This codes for CSARRSGDTIYF.

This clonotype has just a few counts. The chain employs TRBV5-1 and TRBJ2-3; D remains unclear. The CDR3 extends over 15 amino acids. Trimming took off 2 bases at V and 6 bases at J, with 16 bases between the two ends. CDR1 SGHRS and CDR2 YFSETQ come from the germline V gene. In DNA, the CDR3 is TGCGCCAGCAGCTTAGGGCGTCACTCCACGGATACGCAGTATTTT. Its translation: CASSLGRHSTDTQYF.

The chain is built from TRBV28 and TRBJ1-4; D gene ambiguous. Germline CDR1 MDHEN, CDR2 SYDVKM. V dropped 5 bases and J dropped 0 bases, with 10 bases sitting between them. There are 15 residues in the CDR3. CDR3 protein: CASSGLGATNEKLFF. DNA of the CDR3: TGTGCCAGCAGTGGATTAGGTGCAACTAATGAAAAACTGTTTTTT.

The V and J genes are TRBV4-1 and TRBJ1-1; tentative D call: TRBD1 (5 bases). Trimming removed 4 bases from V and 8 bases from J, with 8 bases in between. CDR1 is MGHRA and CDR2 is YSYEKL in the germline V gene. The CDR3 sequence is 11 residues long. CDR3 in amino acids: CASSRDREAFF. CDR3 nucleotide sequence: TGCGCCAGCAGCCGAGACAGAGAAGCTTTCTTT.

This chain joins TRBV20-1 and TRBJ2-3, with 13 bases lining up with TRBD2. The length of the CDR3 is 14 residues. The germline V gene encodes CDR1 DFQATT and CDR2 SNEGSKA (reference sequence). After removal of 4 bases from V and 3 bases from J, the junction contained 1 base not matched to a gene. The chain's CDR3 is CSATGLAGTDTQYF. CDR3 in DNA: TGCAGTGCTACGGGACTAGCGGGGACAGATACGCAGTATTTT.

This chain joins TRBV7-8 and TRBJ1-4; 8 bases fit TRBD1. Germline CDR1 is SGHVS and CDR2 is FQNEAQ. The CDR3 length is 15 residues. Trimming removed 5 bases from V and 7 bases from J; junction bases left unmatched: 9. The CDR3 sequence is CASSGRQGRFEKLFF. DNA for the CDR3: TGTGCCAGCAGCGGCCGACAGGGGCGATTTGAAAAACTGTTTTTT.

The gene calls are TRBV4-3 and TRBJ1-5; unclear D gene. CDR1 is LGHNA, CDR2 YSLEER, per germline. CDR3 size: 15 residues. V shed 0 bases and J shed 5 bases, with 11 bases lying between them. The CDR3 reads CASSQEQQPYQPQHF. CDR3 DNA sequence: TGCGCCAGCAGCCAAGAGCAACAGCCTTATCAGCCCCAGCATTTT.

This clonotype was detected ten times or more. The DNA for the CDR3 is TGCAGTGCTAGAGATCATGGGGGCCTGAACACTGAAGCTTTCTTT. Translating it yields CSARDHGGLNTEAFF. The rearrangement joins TRBV20-1 to TRBJ1-1; D is possibly TRBD1 (6 bases). From germline, CDR1 is DFQATT and CDR2 SNEGSKA (reference sequence). The V gene lost 0 bases and the J gene lost 0 bases, with 11 bases spanning the gap. This CDR3 contains 15 residues.

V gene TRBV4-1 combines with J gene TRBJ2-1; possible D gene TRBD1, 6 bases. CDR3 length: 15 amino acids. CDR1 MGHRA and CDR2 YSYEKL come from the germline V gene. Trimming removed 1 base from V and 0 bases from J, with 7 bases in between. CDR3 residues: CASSQAGVSYNEQFF. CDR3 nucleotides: TGCGCCAGCAGCCAAGCAGGGGTCTCCTACAATGAGCAGTTCTTC.

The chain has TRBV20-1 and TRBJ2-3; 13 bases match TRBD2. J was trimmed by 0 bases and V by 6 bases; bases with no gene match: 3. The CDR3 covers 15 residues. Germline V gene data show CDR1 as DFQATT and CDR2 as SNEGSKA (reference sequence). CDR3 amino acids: CSAMTSGGSTDTQYF. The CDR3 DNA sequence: TGCAGTGCGATGACTAGCGGGGGGAGCACAGATACGCAGTATTTT.

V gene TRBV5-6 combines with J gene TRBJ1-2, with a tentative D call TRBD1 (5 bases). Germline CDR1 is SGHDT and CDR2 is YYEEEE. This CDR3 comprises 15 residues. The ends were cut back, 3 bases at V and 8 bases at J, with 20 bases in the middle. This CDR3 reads CASSSLPGLIKGYTF. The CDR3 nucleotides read TGTGCCAGCAGCTCTCTACCGGGACTAATAAAGGGCTACACCTTC.

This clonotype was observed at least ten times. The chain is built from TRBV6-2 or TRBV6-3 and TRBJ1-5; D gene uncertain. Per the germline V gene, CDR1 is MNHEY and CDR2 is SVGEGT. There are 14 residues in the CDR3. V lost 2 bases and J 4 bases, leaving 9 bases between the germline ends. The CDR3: CASSYRWNNQPQHF. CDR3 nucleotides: TGTGCCAGCAGTTACAGGTGGAATAATCAGCCCCAGCATTTT.

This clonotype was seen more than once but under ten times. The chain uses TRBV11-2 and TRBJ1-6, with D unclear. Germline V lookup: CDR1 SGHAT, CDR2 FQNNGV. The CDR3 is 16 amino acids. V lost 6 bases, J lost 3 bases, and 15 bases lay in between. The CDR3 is CASSLGLGLYNSPLHF. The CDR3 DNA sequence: TGTGCCAGCAGTCTTGGACTCGGGCTCTATAATTCACCCCTCCACTTT.

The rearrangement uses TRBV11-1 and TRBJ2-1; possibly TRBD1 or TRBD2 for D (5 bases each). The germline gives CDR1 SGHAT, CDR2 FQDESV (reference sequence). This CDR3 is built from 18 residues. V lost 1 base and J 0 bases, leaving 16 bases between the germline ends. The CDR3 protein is CASSLGTQRANSYNEQFF. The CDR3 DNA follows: TGTGCCAGCAGCTTAGGGACACAGAGGGCTAACTCCTACAATGAGCAGTTCTTC.

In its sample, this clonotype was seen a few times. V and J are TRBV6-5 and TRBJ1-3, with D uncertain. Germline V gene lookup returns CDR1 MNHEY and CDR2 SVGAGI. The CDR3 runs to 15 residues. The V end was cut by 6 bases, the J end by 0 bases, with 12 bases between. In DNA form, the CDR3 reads TGTGCCAGCAGGGCTGACGGCTACTCTGGAAACACCATATATTTT. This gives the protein CASRADGYSGNTIYF.

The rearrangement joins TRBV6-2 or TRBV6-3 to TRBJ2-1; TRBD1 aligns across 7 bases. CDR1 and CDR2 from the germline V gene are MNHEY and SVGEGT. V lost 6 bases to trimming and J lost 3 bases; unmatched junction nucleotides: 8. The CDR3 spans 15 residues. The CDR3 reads CASSKLRGNYNEQFF. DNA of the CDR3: TGTGCCAGCAGCAAGCTCAGGGGGAACTACAATGAGCAGTTCTTC.

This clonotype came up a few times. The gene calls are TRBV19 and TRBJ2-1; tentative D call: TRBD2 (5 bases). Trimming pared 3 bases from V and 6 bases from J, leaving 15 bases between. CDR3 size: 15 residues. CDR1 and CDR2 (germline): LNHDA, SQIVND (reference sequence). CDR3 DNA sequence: TGTGCCAGTAGTATCGGTGCGGGTCCTTTCAATGAGCAGTTCTTC. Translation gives CASSIGAGPFNEQFF.

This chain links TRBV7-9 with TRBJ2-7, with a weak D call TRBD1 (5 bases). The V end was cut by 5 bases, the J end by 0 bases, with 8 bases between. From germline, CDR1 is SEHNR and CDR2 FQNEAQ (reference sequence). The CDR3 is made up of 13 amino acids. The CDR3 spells CASSRDSSYEQYF. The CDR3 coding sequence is TGTGCCAGCAGCCGCGACAGCTCCTACGAGCAGTACTTC.

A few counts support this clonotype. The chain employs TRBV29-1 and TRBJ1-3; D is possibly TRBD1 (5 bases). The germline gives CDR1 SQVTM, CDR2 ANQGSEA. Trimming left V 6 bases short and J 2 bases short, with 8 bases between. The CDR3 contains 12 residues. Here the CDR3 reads CSVGGAGNTIYF. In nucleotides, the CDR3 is TGCAGCGTGGGGGGAGCTGGAAACACCATATATTTT.

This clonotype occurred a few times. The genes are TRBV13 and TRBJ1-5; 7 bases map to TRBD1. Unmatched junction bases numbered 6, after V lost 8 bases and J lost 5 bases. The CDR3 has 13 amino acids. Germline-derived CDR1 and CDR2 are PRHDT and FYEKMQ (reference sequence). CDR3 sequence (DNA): TGTGCCAGCGCTAAAGACAGGGATCAGCCCCAGCATTTT. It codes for CASAKDRDQPQHF. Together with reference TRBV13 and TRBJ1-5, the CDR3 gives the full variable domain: AAGVIQSPRHLIKEKRETATLKCYPIPRHDTVYWYQQGPGQDPQFLISFYEKMQSDKGSIPDRFSAQQFSDYHSELNMSSLELGDSALYFCASAKDRDQPQHFGDGTRLSIL.

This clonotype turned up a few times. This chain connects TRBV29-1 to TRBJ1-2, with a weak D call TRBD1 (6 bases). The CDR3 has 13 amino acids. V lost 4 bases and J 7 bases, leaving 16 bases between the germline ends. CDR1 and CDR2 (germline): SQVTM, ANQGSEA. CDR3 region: CSVVGQPSGGYTF. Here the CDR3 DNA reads TGCAGCGTTGTCGGACAGCCGTCGGGTGGCTACACCTTC.

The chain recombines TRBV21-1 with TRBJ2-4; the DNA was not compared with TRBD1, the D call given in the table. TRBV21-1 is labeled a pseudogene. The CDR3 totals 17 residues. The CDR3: CASSTPGALRAKNIQYF. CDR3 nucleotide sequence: TGTGCCAGCAGCACCCCGGGGGCGCTGCGGGCCAAAAACATTCAGTACTTC.

CDR3 in amino acids: CASFSPSNGYTF. Written as DNA, the CDR3 is TGTGCCAGCTTCTCCCCCAGTAATGGCTACACCTTC. The rearrangement links TRBV18 to TRBJ1-2; D gene ambiguous. V shed 7 bases and J shed 6 bases, with 12 bases lying between them. This CDR3 has 12 amino acids. CDR1 and CDR2 (germline): KGHSH, LQKENI. The full variable domain, completed using reference TRBV18 and TRBJ1-2, is NAGVMQNPRHLVRRRGQEARLRCSPMKGHSHVYWYRQLPEEGLKFMVYLQKENIIDESGMPKERFSAEFPKEGPSILRIQQVVRGDSAAYFCASFSPSNGYTFGSGTRLTVV.